This T cell receptor beta chain was observed in a study of blood T cell repertoires in COVID-19. Per the study methods: Estimation of nucleated cell counts relied on the amplification of reference gene primers. Sequencing was performed with immunoSEQ multiplex PCR; in TCRdb, only in-frame clones are kept and a portion is missing. The DNA was the basis for D and trimming; V, J and clone size are from that table. Here the sample spans a few hundred thousand clones, roughly 87% being singletons. The sequence came from a man in his forties or fifties with active or convalescent COVID-19. Sequencing was carried out using peripheral blood.

For the CDR3, the DNA is TGTGCCAGCAGCTCTTGGGCCGAGAACACTGAAGCTTTCTTT. It translates to CASSSWAENTEAFF. The V and J genes are TRBV5-6 and TRBJ1-1; D gene ambiguous. This CDR3 is built from 14 residues. Germline values: CDR1 SGHDT, CDR2 YYEEEE. Between the trimmed V and J ends, which lost 3 bases and 1 base, there was a span of 10 bases.